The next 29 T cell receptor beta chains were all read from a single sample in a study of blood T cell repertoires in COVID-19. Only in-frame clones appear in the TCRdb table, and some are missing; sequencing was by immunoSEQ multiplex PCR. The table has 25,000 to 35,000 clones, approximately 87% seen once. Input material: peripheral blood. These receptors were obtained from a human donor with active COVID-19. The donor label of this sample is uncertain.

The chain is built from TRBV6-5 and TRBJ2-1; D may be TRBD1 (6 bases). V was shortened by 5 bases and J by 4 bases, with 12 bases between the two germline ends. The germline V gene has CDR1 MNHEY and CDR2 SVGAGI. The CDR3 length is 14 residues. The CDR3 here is CASSPGTLYNEQFF. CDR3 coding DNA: TGTGCCAGCAGTCCCGGGACACTTTACAATGAGCAGTTCTTC.

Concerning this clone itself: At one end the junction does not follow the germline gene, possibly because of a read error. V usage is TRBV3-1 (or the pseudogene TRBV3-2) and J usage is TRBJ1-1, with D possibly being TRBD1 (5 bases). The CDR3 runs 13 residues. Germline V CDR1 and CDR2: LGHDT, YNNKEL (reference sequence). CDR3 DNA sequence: TGTGCCAGCAGCCATAACCTGGACACGGAAGCTTTCTTT. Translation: CASSHNLDTEAFF.

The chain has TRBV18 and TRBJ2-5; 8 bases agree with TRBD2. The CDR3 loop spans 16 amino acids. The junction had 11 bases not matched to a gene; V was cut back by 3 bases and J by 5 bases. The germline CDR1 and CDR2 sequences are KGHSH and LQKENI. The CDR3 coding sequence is TGTGCCAGCTCACCGATGGCGGGGGGCTCCTCTGAGACCCAGTACTTC. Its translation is CASSPMAGGSSETQYF.

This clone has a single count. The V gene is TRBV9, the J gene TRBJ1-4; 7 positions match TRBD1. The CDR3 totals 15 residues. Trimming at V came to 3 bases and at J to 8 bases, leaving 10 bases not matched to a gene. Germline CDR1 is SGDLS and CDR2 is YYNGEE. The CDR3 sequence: CASSATGEPYEKLFF. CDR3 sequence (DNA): TGTGCCAGCAGCGCCACAGGGGAGCCCTACGAAAAACTGTTTTTT.

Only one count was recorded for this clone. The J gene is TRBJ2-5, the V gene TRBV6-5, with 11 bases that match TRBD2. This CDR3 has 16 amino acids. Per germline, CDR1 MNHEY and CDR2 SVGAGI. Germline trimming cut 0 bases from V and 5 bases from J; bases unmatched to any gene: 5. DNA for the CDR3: TGTGCCAGCAGTTACTCAGGGACTAGCGGTGGGGAGACCCAGTACTTC. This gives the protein CASSYSGTSGGETQYF.

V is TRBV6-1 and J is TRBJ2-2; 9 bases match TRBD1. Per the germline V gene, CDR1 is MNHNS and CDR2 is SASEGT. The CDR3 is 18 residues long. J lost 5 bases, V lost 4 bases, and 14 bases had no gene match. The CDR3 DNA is TGTGCCAGCAGTGTACCGGGACAGGGCCTGCCGGGGACCGGGGAGCTGTTTTTT. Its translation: CASSVPGQGLPGTGELFF.

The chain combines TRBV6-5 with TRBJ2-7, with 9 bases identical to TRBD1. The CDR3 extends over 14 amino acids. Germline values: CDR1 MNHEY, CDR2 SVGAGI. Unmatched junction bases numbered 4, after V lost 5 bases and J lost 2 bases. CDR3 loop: CASSPRDRAYEQYF. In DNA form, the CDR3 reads TGTGCCAGCAGTCCCCGGGACAGGGCCTACGAGCAGTACTTC.

Here the CDR3 reads CASSQAGGRGGYTF. CDR3 coding DNA: TGTGCCAGCAGCCAGGCGGGGGGGCGCGGTGGCTACACCTTC. The genes are TRBV3-1 (or the pseudogene TRBV3-2) and TRBJ1-2; the D gene is possibly TRBD1 (6 bases). This CDR3 contains 14 residues. V lost 3 bases to trimming and J lost 7 bases, with 15 bases between them. In germline, CDR1 is LGHDT, CDR2 YNNKEL (reference sequence).

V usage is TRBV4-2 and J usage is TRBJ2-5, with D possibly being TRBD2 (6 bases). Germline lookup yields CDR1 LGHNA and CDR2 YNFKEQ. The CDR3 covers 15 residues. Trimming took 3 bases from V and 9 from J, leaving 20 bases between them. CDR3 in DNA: TGTGCCAGCAGCCACGATTCCGGGGGTGGAACGGCCCAGTACTTC. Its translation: CASSHDSGGGTAQYF.

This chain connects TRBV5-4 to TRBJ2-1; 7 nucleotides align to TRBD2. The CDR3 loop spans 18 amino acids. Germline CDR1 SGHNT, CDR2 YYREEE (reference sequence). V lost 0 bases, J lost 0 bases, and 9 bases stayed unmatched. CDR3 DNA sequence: TGTGCCAGCAGCTTGGGAGGGCGGGGGACGGTCTCCTACAATGAGCAGTTCTTC. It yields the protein CASSLGGRGTVSYNEQFF.

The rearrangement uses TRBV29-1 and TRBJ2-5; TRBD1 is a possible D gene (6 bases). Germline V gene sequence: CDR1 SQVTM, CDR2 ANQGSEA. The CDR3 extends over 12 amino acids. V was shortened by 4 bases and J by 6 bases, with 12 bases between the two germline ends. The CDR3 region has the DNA TGCAGCGTTGGGGGCAGGGGTAAGACCCAGTACTTC. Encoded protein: CSVGGRGKTQYF.

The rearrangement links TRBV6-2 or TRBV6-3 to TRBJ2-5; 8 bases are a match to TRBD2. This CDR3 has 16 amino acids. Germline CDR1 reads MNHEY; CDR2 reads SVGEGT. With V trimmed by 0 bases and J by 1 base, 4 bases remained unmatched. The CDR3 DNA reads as TGTGCCAGCAGTTACTCCCAGGCGGGGGGCCAAGAGACCCAGTACTTC. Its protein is CASSYSQAGGQETQYF.

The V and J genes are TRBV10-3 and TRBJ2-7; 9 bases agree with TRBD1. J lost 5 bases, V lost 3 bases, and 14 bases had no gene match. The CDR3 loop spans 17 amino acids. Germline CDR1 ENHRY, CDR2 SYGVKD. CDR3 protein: CAISDAGVPGQGDEQYF. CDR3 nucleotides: TGTGCCATCAGTGATGCAGGGGTTCCGGGACAGGGAGACGAGCAGTACTTC.

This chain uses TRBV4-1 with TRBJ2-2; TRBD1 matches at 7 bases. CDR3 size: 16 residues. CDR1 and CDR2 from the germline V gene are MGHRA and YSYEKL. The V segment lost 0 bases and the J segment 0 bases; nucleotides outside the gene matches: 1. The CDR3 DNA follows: TGCGCCAGCAGCCAAGAAACAGGGGCGAACACCGGGGAGCTGTTTTTT. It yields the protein CASSQETGANTGELFF.

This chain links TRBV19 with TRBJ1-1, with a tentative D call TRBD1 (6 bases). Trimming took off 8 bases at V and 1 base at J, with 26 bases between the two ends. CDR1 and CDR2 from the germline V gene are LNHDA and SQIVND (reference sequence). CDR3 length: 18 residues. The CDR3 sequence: CASFQTGYGAHQNTEAFF. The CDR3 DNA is TGTGCCAGTTTTCAGACAGGCTACGGAGCGCATCAGAACACTGAAGCTTTCTTT.

The CDR3: CASSDIPGQGANEQYF. Here the CDR3 DNA reads TGTGCCAGCAGTGACATACCGGGACAGGGGGCGAACGAGCAGTACTTC. V is TRBV6-1 and J is TRBJ2-7, with 12 bases lining up with TRBD1. Germline V gene data show CDR1 as MNHNS and CDR2 as SASEGT. This CDR3 is 16 amino acids long. V shed 3 bases and J 5 bases; nucleotides not matched to a gene: 8.

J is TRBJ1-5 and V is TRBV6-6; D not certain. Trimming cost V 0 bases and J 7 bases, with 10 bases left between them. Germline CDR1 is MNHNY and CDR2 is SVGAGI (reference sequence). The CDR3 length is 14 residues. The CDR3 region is CASSYSEVGQPQHF. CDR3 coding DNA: TGTGCCAGCAGTTACTCGGAGGTAGGACAGCCCCAGCATTTT.

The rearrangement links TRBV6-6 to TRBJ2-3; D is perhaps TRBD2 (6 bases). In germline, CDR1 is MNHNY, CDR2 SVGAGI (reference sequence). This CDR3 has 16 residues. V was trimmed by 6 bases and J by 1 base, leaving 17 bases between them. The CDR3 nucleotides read TGTGCCAGCAGGCCCAATGGCGGGGCGCGCACAGATACGCAGTATTTT. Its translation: CASRPNGGARTDTQYF.

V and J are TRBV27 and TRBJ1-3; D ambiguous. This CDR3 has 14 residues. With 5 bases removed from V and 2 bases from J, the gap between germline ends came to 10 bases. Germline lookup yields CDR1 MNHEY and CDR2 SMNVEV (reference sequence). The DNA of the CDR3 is TGTGCCAGCAGTCCCCGACAAGCTGGAAACACCATATATTTT. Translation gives CASSPRQAGNTIYF.

CDR3 amino acids: CASSSRRQGRDSPLHF. The CDR3 DNA follows: TGTGCCAGCAGCTCCCGGCGACAGGGGAGGGATTCACCCCTCCACTTT. This chain links TRBV7-2 with TRBJ1-6; 8 nucleotides align to TRBD1. The CDR3 spans 16 residues. V dropped 4 bases and J dropped 8; count of bases not matched to a gene: 10. In germline, CDR1 is SGHTA, CDR2 FQGNSA.

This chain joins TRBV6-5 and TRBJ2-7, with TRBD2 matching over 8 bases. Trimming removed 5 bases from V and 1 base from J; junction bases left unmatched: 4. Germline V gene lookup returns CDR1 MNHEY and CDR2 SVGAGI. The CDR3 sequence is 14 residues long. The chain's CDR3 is CASSMGLGSYEQYF. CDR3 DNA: TGTGCCAGCAGTATGGGACTAGGGTCCTACGAGCAGTACTTC.

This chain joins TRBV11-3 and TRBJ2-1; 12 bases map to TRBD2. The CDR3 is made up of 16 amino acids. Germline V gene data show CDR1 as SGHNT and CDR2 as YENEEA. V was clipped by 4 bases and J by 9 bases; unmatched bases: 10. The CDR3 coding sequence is TGTGCCAGCAGCTCACTACTAGCGGGAGGATGGGGTGAGCAGTTCTTC. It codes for CASSSLLAGGWGEQFF.

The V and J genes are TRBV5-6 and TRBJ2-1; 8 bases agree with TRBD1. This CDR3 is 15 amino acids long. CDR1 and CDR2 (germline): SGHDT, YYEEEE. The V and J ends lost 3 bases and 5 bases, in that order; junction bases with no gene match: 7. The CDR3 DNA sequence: TGTGCCAGCAGCTCTGACAGGGGATCCCACAATGAGCAGTTCTTC. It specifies CASSSDRGSHNEQFF.

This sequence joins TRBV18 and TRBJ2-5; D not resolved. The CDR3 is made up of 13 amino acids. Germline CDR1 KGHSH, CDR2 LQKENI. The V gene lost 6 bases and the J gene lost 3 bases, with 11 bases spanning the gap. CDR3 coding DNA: TGTGCCAGCTCCAACCTCTCGGAAGAGACCCAGTACTTC. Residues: CASSNLSEETQYF. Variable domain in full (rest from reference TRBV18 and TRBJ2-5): NAGVMQNPRHLVRRRGQEARLRCSPMKGHSHVYWYRQLPEEGLKFMVYLQKENIIDESGMPKERFSAEFPKEGPSILRIQQVVRGDSAAYFCASSNLSEETQYFGPGTRLLVL.

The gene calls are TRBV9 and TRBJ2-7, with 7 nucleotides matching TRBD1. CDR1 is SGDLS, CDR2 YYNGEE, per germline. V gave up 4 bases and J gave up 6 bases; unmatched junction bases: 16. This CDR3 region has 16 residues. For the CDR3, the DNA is TGTGCCAGCAGCCCCGAGGGCAGGGGGACCTCATCCGAGCAGTACTTC. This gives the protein CASSPEGRGTSSEQYF.

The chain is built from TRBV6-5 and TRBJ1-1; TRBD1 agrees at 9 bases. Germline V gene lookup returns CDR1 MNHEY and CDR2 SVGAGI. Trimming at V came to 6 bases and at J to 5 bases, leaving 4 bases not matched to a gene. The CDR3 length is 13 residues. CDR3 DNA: TGTGCCAGCAGATGGGACAGGGCGACTGAAGCTTTCTTT. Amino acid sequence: CASRWDRATEAFF.

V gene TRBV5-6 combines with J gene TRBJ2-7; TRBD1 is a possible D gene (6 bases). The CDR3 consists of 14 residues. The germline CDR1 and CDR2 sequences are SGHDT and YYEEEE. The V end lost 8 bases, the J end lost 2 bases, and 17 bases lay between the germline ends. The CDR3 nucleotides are TGTGCCAGTGGAATGGGGGCGGCCCCCTACGAGCAGTACTTC. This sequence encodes CASGMGAAPYEQYF.

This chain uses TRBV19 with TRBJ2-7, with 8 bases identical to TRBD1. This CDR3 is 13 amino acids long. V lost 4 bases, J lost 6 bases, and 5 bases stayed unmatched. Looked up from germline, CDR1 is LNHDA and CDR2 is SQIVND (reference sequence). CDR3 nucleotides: TGTGCCAGTAGTACTGGACAGGGAACCGAGCAGTACTTC. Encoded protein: CASSTGQGTEQYF.

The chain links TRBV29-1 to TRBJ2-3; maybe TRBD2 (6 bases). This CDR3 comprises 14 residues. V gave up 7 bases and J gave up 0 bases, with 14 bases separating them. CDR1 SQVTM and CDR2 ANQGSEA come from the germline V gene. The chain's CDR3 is CSGGGSSSTDTQYF. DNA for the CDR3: TGCAGCGGAGGAGGGTCGTCTAGCACAGATACGCAGTATTTT.